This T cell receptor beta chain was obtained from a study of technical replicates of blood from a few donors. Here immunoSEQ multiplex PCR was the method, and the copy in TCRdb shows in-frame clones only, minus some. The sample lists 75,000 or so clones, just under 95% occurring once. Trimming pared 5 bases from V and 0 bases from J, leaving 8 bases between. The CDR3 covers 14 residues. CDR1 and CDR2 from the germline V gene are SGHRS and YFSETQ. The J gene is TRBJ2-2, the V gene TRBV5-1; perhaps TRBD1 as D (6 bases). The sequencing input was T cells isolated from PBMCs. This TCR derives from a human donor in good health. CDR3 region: CASSKGANTGELFF. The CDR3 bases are TGCGCCAGCAGTAAGGGGGCGAACACCGGGGAGCTGTTTTTT.